This record concerns one T cell receptor beta chain sequence. The sample is drawn from a study of identical twins. TCRdb re-called the 5' RACE reads with MiXCR, one entry per CDR3 protein. This table holds 400,000 or so distinct CDR3 sequences, roughly 10% found once. Trimming pared 5 bases from V and 9 bases from J, leaving 11 bases between. From germline, CDR1 is MNHEY and CDR2 SMNVEV (reference sequence). The CDR3 spans 12 residues. The sequence derives from a woman between 50 and 59 years old in good health. The chain couples TRBV27 to TRBJ2-1; D remains ambiguous. The sample was naive T cells sorted from blood. CDR3 bases: TGTGCCAGCAGTCACACAATGGGTGAGCAGTTCTTC. It is translated as CASSHTMGEQFF.